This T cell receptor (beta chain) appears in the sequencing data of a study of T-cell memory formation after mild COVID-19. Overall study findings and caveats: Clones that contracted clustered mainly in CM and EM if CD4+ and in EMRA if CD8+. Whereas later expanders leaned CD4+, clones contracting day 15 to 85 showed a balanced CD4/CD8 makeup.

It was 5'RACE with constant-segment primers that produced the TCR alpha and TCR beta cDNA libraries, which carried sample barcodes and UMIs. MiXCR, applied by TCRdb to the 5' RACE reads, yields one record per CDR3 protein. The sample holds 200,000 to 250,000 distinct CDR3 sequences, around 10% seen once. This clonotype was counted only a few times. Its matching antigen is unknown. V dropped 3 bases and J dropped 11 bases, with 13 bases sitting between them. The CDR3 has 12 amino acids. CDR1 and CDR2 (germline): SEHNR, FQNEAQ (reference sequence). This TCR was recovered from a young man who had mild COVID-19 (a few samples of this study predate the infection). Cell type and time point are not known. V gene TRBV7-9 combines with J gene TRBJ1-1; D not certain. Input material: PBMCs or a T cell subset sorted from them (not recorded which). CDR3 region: CASSFQPSGAFF. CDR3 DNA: TGTGCCAGCAGCTTCCAGCCCTCGGGCGCTTTCTTT.